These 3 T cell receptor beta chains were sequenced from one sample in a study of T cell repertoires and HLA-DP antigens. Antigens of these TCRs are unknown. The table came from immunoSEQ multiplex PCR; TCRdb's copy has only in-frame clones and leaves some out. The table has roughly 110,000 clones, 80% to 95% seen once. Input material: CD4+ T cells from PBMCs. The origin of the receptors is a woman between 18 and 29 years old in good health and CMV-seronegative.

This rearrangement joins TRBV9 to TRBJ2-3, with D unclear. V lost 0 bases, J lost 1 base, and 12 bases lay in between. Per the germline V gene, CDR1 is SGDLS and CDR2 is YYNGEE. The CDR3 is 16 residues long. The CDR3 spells CASSVAGTPGTDTQYF. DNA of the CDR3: TGTGCCAGCAGCGTAGCGGGCACCCCGGGCACAGATACGCAGTATTTT. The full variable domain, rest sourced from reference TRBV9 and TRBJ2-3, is DSGVTQTPKHLITATGQRVTLRCSPRSGDLSVYWYQQSLDQGLQFLIQYYNGEERAKGNILERFSAQQFPDLHSELNLSSLELGDSALYFCASSVAGTPGTDTQYFGPGTRLTVL.

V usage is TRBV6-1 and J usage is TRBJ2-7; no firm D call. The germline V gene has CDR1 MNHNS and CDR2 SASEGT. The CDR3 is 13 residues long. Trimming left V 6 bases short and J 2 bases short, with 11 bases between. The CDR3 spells CASRTQRTYEQYV. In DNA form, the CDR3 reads TGTGCCAGCAGGACCCAGAGGACCTACGAGCAGTACGTC.

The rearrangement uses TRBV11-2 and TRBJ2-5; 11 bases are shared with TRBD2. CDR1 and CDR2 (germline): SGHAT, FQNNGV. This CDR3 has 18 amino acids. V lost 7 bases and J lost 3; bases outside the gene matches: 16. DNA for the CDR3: TGTGCCAGCAAACAGACAATAGCGGGGGGGCCTCGAAAAGAGACCCAGTACTTC. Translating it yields CASKQTIAGGPRKETQYF.